The source of this T cell receptor beta chain is a study of identical twins. Overall study findings and caveats: Models underpredicted monozygotic twin sharing of out-of-frame TCR alpha. With abundant cord blood beta clonotypes, insertions were fewer; memory repertoires showed no such pattern.

There are a few counts of this clonotype. The target antigen is unknown. The length of the CDR3 is 14 residues. The V gene's germline CDR1 is MDHEN and CDR2 SYDVKM. J gave up 4 bases and V 8 bases, and 9 bases lay outside the gene matches. From the 5' RACE reads, TCRdb called clonotypes with MiXCR, one entry per CDR3 protein. The table has around 250,000 distinct CDR3 sequences, around 7% seen once. The sample was also reused in another study, on yellow fever vaccine responses in identical twins.

Sequencing input: memory (CD45RO+) T cells sorted from blood. V gene TRBV28 combines with J gene TRBJ1-1, with TRBD1 matching 8 bases. The receptor was isolated from a young woman in good health. This CDR3 is CASGVRGRSTEAFF. CDR3 in DNA: TGTGCCAGCGGGGTCAGGGGGCGAAGCACTGAAGCTTTCTTT.